One and the same sample provided the 13 T cell receptor beta chains below, sequenced in a study of human T cells and chemical hapten exposure (TCRdb year 2021). Library generation was performed with RACE. Sequencer: NextSeq 500. TCRdb reprocessed the public reads (quality trimming at Q25 with fastp, clone calling with MiXCR) and kept in-frame beta chains. Every entry covers one CDR3 protein and lists the most common genes and DNA from its rows. This sample lists over 130,000 distinct CDR3 sequences; approximately 12% were detected once. The ten most abundant clones make up around 1.4% of the sample. The sample's time point label is to be understood as: patch test 2, 6 weeks after DPC sensitization. Reading the label with the study, this specimen's treatment or condition is: therapeutic diphenylcyclopropenone sensitization with weekly scalp DPC. Sequencing used whole blood, obtained in connection with sensitization to the hapten diphenylcyclopropenone (DPC). These receptors were collected from a woman aged 50 to 65 with alopecia areata. Some clones in this sample may be carry-over from other donors' samples.

This clonotype was recorded a few times. The genes are TRBV20-1 and TRBJ2-2; D not resolved. The CDR3 runs 14 residues. Between the trimmed V and J ends, which lost 1 base and 2 bases, there was a span of 8 bases. Germline V CDR1 and CDR2: DFQATT, SNEGSKA (reference sequence). The CDR3 coding sequence is TGCAGTGCTAGAGTACGCGGCAACACCGGGGAGCTGTTTTTT. Encoded protein: CSARVRGNTGELFF.

This clonotype showed up many times. This sequence joins TRBV29-1 and TRBJ2-3, with TRBD2 matching 7 bases. Germline CDR1 is SQVTM and CDR2 is ANQGSEA. V lost 6 bases and J lost 8; bases outside the gene matches: 14. The CDR3 has 14 amino acids. The CDR3 spells CSVDPGLGGVTQYF. CDR3 nucleotide sequence: TGCAGCGTGGACCCCGGACTAGGCGGGGTTACGCAGTATTTT.

V usage is TRBV10-3 and J usage is TRBJ2-7, with 12 positions matching TRBD1. The germline V gene has CDR1 ENHRY and CDR2 SYGVKD. With V trimmed by 7 bases and J by 7 bases, 11 bases remained unmatched. This CDR3 has 15 amino acids. The CDR3 is CAITGTGGPIQEQYF. CDR3 nucleotide sequence: TGTGCCATCACCGGGACAGGGGGCCCCATCCAGGAGCAGTACTTC.

This chain connects TRBV6-2 or TRBV6-3 to TRBJ2-7; TRBD2 agrees at 8 bases. Germline CDR1 reads MNHEY; CDR2 reads SVGEGT. Losses at the gene ends were 5 bases for V and 4 bases for J; bases not matched to a gene: 7. The CDR3 length is 14 residues. The CDR3 sequence: CASSPAGAVYEQYF. In DNA form, the CDR3 reads TGTGCCAGCAGTCCAGCGGGAGCGGTTTACGAGCAGTACTTC.

V usage is TRBV3-1 and J usage is TRBJ2-5; 7 bases map to TRBD1. CDR1 and CDR2 (germline): LGHDT, YNNKEL (reference sequence). The CDR3 is made up of 15 amino acids. V lost 5 bases and J lost 3; bases outside the gene matches: 9. CDR3 protein: CASSFPRQGEETQYF. CDR3 coding DNA: TGTGCCAGCAGCTTCCCTCGACAGGGAGAAGAGACCCAGTACTTC.

J is TRBJ2-7 and V is TRBV3-1, with 11 bases fitting TRBD2. This CDR3 spans 17 amino acids. Germline CDR1 reads LGHDT; CDR2 reads YNNKEL (reference sequence). V gave up 0 bases and J gave up 4 bases; unmatched junction bases: 8. CDR3: CASSQDGGGLADYEQYF. The CDR3 coding sequence is TGTGCCAGCAGCCAAGATGGCGGGGGACTAGCGGATTACGAGCAGTACTTC.

Many counts were recorded for this clonotype. The V call is TRBV6-2 or TRBV6-3, the J call TRBJ1-5, with 7 nucleotides matching TRBD1. The V segment lost 5 bases and the J segment 4 bases; nucleotides outside the gene matches: 14. This CDR3 is built from 17 residues. CDR1 and CDR2 from the germline V gene are MNHEY and SVGEGT. In nucleotides, the CDR3 is TGTGCCAGCAGTCGACAGGGACCCTCAAGCCTGAATCAGCCCCAGCATTTT. It encodes CASSRQGPSSLNQPQHF.

The chain is built from TRBV20-1 and TRBJ1-1, with D perhaps TRBD1 (6 bases). The CDR3 spans 12 residues. The V gene's germline CDR1 is DFQATT and CDR2 SNEGSKA (reference sequence). Trimming shortened V by 5 bases and J by 1 base, and 8 bases separated the two germline ends. The CDR3 DNA is TGCAGTGCTGCACAGGGGAACACTGAAGCTTTCTTT. It is translated as CSAAQGNTEAFF.

This clonotype showed up many times. The gene calls are TRBV27 and TRBJ2-6; a possible D gene is TRBD1 (6 bases). Germline V gene lookup returns CDR1 MNHEY and CDR2 SMNVEV (reference sequence). There are 17 residues in the CDR3. V lost 6 bases and J lost 1, with 16 bases in between. The CDR3 region has the DNA TGTGCCAGCAGATTGGACAGCCTAACGTCTGGGGCCAACGTCCTGACTTTC. This codes for CASRLDSLTSGANVLTF.

The chain is built from TRBV18 and TRBJ2-2; D remains ambiguous. The germline gives CDR1 KGHSH, CDR2 LQKENI. Trimming removed 1 base from V and 1 base from J, with 4 bases in between. The length of the CDR3 is 14 residues. CDR3 in DNA: TGTGCCAGCTCACCACAGCTGAACACCGGGGAGCTGTTTTTT. As protein: CASSPQLNTGELFF.

The chain links TRBV12-3 or TRBV12-4 to TRBJ1-1; D is uncertain. V lost 3 bases to trimming and J lost 5 bases, with 4 bases between them. This CDR3 contains 11 residues. DNA of the CDR3: TGTGCCAGCAGTTTCGGTACTGAAGCTTTCTTT. It codes for CASSFGTEAFF.

At least ten counts were recorded for this clonotype. The rearrangement joins TRBV3-1 to TRBJ1-1, with a tentative D call TRBD1 (5 bases). This CDR3 spans 12 amino acids. The V end was cut by 4 bases, the J end by 3 bases, with 6 bases between. Germline V gene sequence: CDR1 LGHDT, CDR2 YNNKEL (reference sequence). In DNA form, the CDR3 reads TGTGCCAGCAGCCGGGACCACACTGAAGCTTTCTTT. It is translated as CASSRDHTEAFF.

The gene calls are TRBV6-2 or TRBV6-3 and TRBJ2-3; no clear D. CDR3 length equals 12 residues. Germline CDR1 and CDR2: MNHEY and SVGEGT. V gave up 4 bases and J gave up 6 bases, with 8 bases separating them. CDR3 in amino acids: CASSSIPDTQYF. The CDR3 region has the DNA TGTGCCAGCAGTTCGATACCGGATACGCAGTATTTT.